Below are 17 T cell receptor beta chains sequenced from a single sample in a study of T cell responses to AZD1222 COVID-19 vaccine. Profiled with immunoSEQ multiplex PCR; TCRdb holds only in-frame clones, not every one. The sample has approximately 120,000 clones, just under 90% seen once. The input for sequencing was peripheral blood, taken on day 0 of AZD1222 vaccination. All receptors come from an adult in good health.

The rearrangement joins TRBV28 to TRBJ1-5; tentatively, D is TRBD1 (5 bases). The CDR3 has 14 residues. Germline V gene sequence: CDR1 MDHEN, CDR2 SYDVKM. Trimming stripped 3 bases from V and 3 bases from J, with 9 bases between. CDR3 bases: TGTGCCAGCAGTTTGGTGGGACTCAATCAGCCCCAGCATTTT. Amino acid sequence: CASSLVGLNQPQHF.

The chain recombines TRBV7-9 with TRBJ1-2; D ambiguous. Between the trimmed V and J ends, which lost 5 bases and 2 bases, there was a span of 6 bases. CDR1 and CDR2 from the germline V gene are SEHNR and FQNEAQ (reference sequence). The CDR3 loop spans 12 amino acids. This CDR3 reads CASSPQNYGYTF. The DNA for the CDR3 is TGTGCCAGCAGCCCCCAGAACTATGGCTACACCTTC.

In nucleotides, the CDR3 is TGTGCCAGCAGGACAGATTCGACAGATTACTACAATGAGCAGTTCTTC. Its protein product is CASRTDSTDYYNEQFF. The chain couples TRBV7-9 to TRBJ2-1; perhaps TRBD1 as D (5 bases). The CDR3 spans 16 residues. V was shortened by 6 bases and J by 3 bases, with 18 bases between the two germline ends. Germline V gives CDR1 SEHNR, CDR2 FQNEAQ (reference sequence).

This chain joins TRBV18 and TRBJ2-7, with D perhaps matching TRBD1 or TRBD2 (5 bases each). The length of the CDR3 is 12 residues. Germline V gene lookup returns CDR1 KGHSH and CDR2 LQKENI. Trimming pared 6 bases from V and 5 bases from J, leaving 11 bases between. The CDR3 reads CASSQLGDEQYF. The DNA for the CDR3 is TGTGCCAGCTCCCAACTGGGGGACGAGCAGTACTTC.

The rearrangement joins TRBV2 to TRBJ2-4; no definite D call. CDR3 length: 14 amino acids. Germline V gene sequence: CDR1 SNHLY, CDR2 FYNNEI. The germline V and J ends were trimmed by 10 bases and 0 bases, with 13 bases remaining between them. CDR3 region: CATRYTLAKNIQYF. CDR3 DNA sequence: TGTGCCACCCGGTACACCTTAGCCAAAAACATTCAGTACTTC. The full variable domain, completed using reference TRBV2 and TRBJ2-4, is EPEVTQTPSHQVTQMGQEVILRCVPISNHLYFYWYRQILGQKVEFLVSFYNNEISEKSEIFDDQFSVERPDGSNFTLKIRSTKLEDSAMYFCATRYTLAKNIQYFGAGTRLSVL.

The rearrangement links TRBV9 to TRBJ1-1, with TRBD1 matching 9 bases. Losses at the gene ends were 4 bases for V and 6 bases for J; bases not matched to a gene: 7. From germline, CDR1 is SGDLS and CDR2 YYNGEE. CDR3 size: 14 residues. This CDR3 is CASSINNRGPEAFF. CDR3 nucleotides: TGTGCCAGCAGCATAAACAACAGGGGGCCTGAAGCTTTCTTT.

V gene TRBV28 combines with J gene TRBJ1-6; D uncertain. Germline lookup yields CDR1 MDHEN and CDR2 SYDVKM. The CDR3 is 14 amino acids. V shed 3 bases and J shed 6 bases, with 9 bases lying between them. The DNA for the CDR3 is TGTGCCAGCAGTTTTGCGGGCGGTAATTCACCCCTCCACTTT. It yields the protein CASSFAGGNSPLHF.

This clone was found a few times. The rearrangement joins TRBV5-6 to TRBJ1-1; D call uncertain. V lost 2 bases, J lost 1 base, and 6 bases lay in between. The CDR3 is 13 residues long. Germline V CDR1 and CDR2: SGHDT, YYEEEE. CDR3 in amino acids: CASSFRGNTEAFF. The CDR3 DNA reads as TGTGCCAGCAGCTTTCGAGGGAACACTGAAGCTTTCTTT.

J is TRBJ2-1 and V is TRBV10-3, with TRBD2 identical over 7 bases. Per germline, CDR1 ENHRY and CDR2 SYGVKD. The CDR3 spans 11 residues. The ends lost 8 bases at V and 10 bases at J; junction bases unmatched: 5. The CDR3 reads CAIGSGKEQFF. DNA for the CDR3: TGTGCCATCGGGAGCGGGAAGGAGCAGTTCTTC.

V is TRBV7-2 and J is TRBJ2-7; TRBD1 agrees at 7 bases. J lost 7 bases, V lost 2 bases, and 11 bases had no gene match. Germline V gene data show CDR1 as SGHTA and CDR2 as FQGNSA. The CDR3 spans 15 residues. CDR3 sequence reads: CASSLSQGVPSEQYF. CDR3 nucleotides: TGTGCCAGCAGCTTATCCCAGGGGGTCCCGTCGGAGCAGTACTTC.

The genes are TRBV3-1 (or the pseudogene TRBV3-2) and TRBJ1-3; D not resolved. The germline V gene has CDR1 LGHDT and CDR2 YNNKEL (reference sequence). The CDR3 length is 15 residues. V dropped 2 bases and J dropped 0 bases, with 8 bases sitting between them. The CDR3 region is CASSQRVSSGNTIYF. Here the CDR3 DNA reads TGTGCCAGCAGCCAACGTGTCTCCTCTGGAAACACCATATATTTT.

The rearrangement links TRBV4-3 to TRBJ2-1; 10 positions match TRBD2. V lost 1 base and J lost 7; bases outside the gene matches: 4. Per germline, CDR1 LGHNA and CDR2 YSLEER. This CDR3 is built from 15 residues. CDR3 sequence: CASSQVSSGSNEQFF. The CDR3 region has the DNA TGCGCCAGCAGCCAAGTCTCTAGCGGGAGTAATGAGCAGTTCTTC.

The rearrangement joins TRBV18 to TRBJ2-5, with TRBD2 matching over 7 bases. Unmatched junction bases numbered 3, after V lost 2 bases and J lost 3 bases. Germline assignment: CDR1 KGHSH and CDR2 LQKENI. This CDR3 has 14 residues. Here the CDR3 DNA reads TGTGCCAGCTCACCAAAAGCGGGGAAAGAGACCCAGTACTTC. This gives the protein CASSPKAGKETQYF.

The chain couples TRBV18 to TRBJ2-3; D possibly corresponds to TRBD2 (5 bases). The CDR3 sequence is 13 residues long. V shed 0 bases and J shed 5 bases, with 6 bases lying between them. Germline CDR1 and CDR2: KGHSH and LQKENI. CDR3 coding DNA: TGTGCCAGCTCACCACCGGGAGAAGATACGCAGTATTTT. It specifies CASSPPGEDTQYF.

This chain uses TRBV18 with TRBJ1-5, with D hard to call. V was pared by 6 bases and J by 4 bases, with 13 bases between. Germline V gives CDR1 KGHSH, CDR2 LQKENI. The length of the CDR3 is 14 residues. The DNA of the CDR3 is TGTGCCAGCTCCCCCGCGGAGGTTAATCAGCCCCAGCATTTT. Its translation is CASSPAEVNQPQHF.

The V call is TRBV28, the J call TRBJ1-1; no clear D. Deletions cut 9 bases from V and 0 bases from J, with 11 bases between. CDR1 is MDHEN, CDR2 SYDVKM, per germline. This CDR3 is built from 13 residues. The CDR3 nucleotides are TGTGCCAGTATAGGGTTTGTGAACACTGAAGCTTTCTTT. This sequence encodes CASIGFVNTEAFF.

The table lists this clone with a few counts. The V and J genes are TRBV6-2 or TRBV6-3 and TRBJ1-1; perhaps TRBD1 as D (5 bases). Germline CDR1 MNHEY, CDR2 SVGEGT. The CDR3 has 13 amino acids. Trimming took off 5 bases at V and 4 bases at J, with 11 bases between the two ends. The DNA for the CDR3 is TGTGCCAGCAGTCCCGGGACGTTCACTGAAGCTTTCTTT. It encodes CASSPGTFTEAFF.